This TCR beta chain came from a study of early T cells in non-severe SARS-CoV-2 infection. Study-level background: Sequencing was performed on bulk RNA from unsorted whole blood, leaving chains unpaired. Whole-study findings and limits: Matches to VDJdb favored anti-spike CD8 responses and missed private and CD4 specificities.

In this sample, this clonotype turned up many times. Its antigen is currently unknown. Germline V gene data show CDR1 as SGHAT and CDR2 as FQNNGV. V was cut by 3 bases and J by 4 bases, with 7 bases left in between. The CDR3 loop spans 13 amino acids. Separate cDNA molecules each had unique molecular identifiers attached to them. Each CDR3 protein gets one entry after TCRdb re-called the 5' RACE reads with MiXCR. The sample consists of some 31,000 distinct CDR3 sequences, around 5.7% of them appearing once. V is TRBV11-2 and J is TRBJ1-5; D remains ambiguous. The source is an adult who was a healthcare worker with PCR-confirmed SARS-CoV-2 infection or an uninfected control (not recorded which). Sequenced sample: whole blood. CDR3 region: CASSFLSNQPQHF. The DNA of the CDR3 is TGTGCCAGCAGCTTTCTGTCGAATCAGCCCCAGCATTTT. The complete variable domain, with remaining parts taken from reference TRBV11-2 and TRBJ1-5, reads EAGVAQSPRYKIIEKRQSVAFWCNPISGHATLYWYQQILGQGPKLLIQFQNNGVVDDSQLPKDRFSAERLKGVDSTLKIQPAKLEDSAVYLCASSFLSNQPQHFGDGTRLSIL.